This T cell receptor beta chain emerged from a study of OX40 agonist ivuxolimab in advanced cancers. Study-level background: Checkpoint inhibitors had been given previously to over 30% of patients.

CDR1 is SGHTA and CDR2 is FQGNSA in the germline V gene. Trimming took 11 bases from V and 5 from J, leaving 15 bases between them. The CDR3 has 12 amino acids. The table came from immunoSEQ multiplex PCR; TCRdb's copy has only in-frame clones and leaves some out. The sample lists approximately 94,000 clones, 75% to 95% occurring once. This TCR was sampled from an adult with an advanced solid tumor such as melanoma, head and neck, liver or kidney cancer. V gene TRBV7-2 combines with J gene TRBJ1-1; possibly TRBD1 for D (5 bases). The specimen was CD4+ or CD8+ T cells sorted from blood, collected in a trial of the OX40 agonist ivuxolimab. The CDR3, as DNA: TGTGCCGTTGGACATCTTTGGACTGAAGCTTTCTTT. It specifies CAVGHLWTEAFF.